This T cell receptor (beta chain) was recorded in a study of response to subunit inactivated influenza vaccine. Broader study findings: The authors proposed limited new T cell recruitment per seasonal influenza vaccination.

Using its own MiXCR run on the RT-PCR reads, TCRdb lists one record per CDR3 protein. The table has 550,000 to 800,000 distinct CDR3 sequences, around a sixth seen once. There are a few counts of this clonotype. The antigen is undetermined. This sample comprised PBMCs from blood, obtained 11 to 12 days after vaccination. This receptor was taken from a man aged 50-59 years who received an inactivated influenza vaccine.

The CDR3 region has the DNA TGTGCCAGCAGCATTGGGGTACCTGAGCAGTTCTTC. Translation gives CASSIGVPEQFF. J is TRBJ2-1 and V is TRBV7-9; no definite D call. The CDR3 totals 12 residues. Germline CDR1 and CDR2: SEHNR and FQNEAQ (reference sequence). V lost 5 bases and J lost 9, with 11 bases in between.